The sequence of this T cell receptor beta chain was determined in a study of T cells in Graves' hyperthyroidism and ophthalmopathy. Study results and caveats: Most clonotypes that expanded in the thyroid above 0.001 also showed up in blood. Ophthalmopathy was told apart from stable hyperthyroidism by a 13 V-J model.

The V segment lost 6 bases and the J segment 1 base; nucleotides outside the gene matches: 4. The CDR3 has 14 amino acids. This clonotype was seen many times. Its specificity is not known. It was uncontrolled infection, other autoimmune disease, pregnancy or lactation that excluded patients. Amplification yielded TCR beta CDR3 regions, with RNA transcripts as the source. The TCR CDR3 was amplified in a first-round RT-PCR using the HTBI primer set. From the multiplex PCR reads, TCRdb called clonotypes with MiXCR, one entry per CDR3 protein. The table shows 350,000 to 400,000 distinct CDR3 sequences, with about 15% occurring only once.

Sequencing was carried out using blood. The TCR sequence derives from a woman aged 60-70 years with Graves' hyperthyroidism. This chain uses TRBV12-3 or TRBV12-4 with TRBJ1-1; 8 bases are a match to TRBD1. The CDR3 sequence: CASRQGQENTEAFF. CDR3 nucleotides: TGTGCCAGCAGACAGGGACAGGAGAACACTGAAGCTTTCTTT.